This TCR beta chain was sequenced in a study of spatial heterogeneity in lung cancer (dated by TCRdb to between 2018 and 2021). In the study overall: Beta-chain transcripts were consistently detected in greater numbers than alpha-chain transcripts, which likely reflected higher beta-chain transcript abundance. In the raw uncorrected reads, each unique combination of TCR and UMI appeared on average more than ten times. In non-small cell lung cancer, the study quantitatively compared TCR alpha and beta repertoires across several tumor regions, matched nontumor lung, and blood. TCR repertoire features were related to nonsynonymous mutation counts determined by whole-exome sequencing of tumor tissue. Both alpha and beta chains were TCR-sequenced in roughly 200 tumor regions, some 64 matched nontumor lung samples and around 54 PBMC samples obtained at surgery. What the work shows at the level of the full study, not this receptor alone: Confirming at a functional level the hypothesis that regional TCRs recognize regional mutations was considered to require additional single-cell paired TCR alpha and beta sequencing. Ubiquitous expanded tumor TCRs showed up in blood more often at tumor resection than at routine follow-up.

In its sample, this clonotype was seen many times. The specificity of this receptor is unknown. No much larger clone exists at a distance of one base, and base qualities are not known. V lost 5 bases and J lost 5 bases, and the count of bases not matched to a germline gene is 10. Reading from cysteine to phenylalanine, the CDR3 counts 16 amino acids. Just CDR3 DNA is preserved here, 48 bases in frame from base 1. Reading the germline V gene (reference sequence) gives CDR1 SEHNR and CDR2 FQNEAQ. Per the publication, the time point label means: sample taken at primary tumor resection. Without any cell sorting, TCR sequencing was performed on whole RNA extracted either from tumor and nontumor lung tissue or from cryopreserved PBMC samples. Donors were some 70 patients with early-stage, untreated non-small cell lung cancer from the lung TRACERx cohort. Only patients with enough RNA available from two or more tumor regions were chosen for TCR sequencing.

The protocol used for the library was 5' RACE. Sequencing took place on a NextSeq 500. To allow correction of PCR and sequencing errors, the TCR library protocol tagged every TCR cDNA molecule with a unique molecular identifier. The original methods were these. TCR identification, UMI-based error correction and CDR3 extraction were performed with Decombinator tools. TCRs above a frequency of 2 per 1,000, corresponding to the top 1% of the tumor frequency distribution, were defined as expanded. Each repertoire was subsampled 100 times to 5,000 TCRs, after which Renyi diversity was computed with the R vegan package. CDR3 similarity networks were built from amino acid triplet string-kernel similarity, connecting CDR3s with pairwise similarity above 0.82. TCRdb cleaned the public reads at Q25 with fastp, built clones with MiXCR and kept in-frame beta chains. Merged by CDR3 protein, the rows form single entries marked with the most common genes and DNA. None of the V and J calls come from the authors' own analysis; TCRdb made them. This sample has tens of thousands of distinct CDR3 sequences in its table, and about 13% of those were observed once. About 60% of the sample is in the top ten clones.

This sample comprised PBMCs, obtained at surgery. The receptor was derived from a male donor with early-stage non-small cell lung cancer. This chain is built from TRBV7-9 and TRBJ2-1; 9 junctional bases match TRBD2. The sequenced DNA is TGTGCCAGCAGCCGGAGACTAGCGGAGACCGACAATGAGCAGTTCTTC. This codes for CASSRRLAETDNEQFF.